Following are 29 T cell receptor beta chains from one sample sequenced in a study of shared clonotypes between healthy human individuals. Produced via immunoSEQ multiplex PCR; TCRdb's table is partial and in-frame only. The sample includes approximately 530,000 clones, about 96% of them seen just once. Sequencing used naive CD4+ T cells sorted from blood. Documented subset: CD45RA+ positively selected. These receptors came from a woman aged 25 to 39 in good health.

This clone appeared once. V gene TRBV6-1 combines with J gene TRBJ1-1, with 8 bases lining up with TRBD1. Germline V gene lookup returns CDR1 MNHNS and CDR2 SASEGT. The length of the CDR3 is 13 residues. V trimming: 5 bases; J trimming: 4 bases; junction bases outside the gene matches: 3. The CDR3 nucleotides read TGTGCCAGCAGTTCACAGGGGGTCACTGAAGCTTTCTTT. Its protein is CASSSQGVTEAFF.

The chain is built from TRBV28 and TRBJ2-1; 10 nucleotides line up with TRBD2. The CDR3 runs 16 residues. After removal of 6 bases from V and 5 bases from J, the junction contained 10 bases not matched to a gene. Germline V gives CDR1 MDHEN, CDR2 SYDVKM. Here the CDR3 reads CASSPNLAGDNNEQFF. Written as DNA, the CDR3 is TGTGCCAGCAGCCCGAACCTAGCGGGAGATAACAATGAGCAGTTCTTC.

The CDR3, as DNA: TGCGCCAGCAGCCAAGAGTGGGTCACCTCCTACGAGCAGTACTTC. Its translation: CASSQEWVTSYEQYF. V and J are TRBV4-1 and TRBJ2-7; no definite D call. Deletions cut 0 bases from V and 0 bases from J, with 9 bases between. The germline CDR1 and CDR2 sequences are MGHRA and YSYEKL. The CDR3 covers 15 residues.

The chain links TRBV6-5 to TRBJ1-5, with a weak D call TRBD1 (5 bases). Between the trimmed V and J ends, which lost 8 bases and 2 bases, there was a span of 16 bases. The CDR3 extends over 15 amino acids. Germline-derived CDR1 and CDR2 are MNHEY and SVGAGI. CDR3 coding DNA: TGTGCCAGCCGTTCGGGGCTCAGGGGCAATCAGCCCCAGCATTTT. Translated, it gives CASRSGLRGNQPQHF.

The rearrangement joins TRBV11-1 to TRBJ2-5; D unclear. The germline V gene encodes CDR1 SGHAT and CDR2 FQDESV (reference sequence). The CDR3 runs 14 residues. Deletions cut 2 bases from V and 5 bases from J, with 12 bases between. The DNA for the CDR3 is TGTGCCAGCAGCTTAAGTCACGGGTCTGAGACCCAGTACTTC. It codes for CASSLSHGSETQYF.

Here the CDR3 reads CSAPSAYEQYF. CDR3 nucleotides: TGCAGTGCCCCCTCGGCCTACGAGCAGTACTTC. The V call is TRBV20-1, the J call TRBJ2-7; D gene ambiguous. There are 11 residues in the CDR3. Germline V gene sequence: CDR1 DFQATT, CDR2 SNEGSKA (reference sequence). The V and J ends lost 6 bases and 2 bases respectively, with 8 bases between them.

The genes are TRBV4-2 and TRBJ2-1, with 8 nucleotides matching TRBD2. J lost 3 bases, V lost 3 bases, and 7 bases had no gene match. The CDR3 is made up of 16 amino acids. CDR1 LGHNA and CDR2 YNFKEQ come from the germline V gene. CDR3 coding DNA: TGTGCCAGCAGCCACTCTTATAGCGGGAACTACAATGAGCAGTTCTTC. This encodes CASSHSYSGNYNEQFF.

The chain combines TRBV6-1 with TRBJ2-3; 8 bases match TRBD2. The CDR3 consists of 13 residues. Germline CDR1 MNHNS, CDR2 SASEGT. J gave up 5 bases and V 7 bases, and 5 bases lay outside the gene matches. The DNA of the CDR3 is TGTGCCAGCATGGGTCTAGCGGGAGATACGCAGTATTTT. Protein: CASMGLAGDTQYF.

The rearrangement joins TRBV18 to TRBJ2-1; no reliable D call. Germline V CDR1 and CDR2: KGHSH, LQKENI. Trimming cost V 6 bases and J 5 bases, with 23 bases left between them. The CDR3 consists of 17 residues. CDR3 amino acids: CASSATLRKGDNNEQFF. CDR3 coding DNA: TGTGCCAGCTCCGCGACATTAAGGAAGGGCGATAACAATGAGCAGTTCTTC.

The CDR3 loop is CASSLSFRQGAEKLFF. The CDR3 bases are TGTGCCAGCAGTTTATCCTTTAGACAGGGGGCTGAAAAACTGTTTTTT. The V and J genes are TRBV27 and TRBJ1-4, with TRBD1 matching over 10 bases. This CDR3 region has 16 residues. The V gene end was trimmed by 0 bases and the J gene end by 7 bases; junction bases not matched to a gene: 5. The germline V gene encodes CDR1 MNHEY and CDR2 SMNVEV (reference sequence).

CDR3 coding DNA: TGCGCCAGCAGCTTGGGACTTGAGGGAAAAATAGATACGCAGTATTTT. It codes for CASSLGLEGKIDTQYF. This chain uses TRBV5-1 with TRBJ2-3, with TRBD2 as a possible D gene (5 bases). CDR3 length: 16 residues. Germline V gene data show CDR1 as SGHRS and CDR2 as YFSETQ. Trimming left V 0 bases short and J 5 bases short, with 16 bases between. Drawing the rest from reference TRBV5-1 and TRBJ2-3, the complete variable domain is KAGVTQTPRYLIKTRGQQVTLSCSPISGHRSVSWYQQTPGQGLQFLFEYFSETQRNKGNFPGRFSGRQFSNSRSEMNVSTLELGDSALYLCASSLGLEGKIDTQYFGPGTRLTVL.

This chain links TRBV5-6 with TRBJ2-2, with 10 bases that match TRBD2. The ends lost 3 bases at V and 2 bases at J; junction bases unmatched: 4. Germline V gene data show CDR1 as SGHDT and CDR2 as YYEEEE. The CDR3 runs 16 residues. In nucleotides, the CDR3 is TGTGCCAGCAGCTCCCTAGCGGGAGTCAACACCGGGGAGCTGTTTTTT. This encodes CASSSLAGVNTGELFF. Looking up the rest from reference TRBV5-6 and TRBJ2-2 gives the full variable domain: DAGVTQSPTHLIKTRGQQVTLRCSPKSGHDTVSWYQQALGQGPQFIFQYYEEEERQRGNFPDRFSGHQFPNYSSELNVNALLLGDSALYLCASSSLAGVNTGELFFGEGSRLTVL.

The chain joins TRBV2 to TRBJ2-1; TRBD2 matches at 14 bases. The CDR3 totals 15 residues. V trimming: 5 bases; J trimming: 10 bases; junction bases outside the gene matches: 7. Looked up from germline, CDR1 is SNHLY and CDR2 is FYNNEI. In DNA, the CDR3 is TGTGCCAGCAGTCCGGGACTAGCGGGAGTGGGAGAGCAGTTCTTC. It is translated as CASSPGLAGVGEQFF.

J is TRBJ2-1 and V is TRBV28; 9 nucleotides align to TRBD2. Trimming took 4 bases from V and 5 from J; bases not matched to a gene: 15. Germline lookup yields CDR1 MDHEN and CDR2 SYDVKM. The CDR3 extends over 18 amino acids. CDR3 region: CASSSTRGLAGEDNEQFF. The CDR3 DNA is TGTGCCAGCAGTTCCACCCGGGGTTTAGCGGGAGAGGACAATGAGCAGTTCTTC.

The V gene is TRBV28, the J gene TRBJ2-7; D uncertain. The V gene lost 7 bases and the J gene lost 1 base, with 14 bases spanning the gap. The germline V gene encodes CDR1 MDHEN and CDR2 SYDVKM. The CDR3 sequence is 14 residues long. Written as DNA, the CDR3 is TGTGCCAGCACCTTAGAGACCCGATCCTACGAGCAGTACTTC. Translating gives CASTLETRSYEQYF.

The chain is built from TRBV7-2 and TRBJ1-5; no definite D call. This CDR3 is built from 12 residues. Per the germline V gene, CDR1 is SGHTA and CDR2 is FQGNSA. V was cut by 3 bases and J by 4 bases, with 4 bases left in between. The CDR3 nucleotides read TGTGCCAGCAGCTTCCCAAATCAGCCCCAGCATTTT. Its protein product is CASSFPNQPQHF.

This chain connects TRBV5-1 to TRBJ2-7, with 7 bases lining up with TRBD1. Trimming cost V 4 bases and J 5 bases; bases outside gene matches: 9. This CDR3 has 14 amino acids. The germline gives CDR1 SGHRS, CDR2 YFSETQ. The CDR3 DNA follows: TGCGCCAGCAGCCTTCGACAGGGTGTGAACGAGCAGTACTTC. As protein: CASSLRQGVNEQYF.

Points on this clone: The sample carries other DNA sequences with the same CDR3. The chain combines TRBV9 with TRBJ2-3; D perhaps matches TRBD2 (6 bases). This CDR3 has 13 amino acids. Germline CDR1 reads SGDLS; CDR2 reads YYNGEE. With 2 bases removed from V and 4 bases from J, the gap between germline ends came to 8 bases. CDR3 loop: CASSVGGPDTQYF. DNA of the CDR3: TGTGCCAGCAGCGTGGGAGGCCCAGATACGCAGTATTTT.

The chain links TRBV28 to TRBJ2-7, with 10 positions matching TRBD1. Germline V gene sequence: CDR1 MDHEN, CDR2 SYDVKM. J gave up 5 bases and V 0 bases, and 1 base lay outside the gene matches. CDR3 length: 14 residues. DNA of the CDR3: TGTGCCAGCAGTTTATGGACAGGGGGCCACGAGCAGTACTTC. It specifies CASSLWTGGHEQYF.

The CDR3 DNA follows: TGTGCCAGCAGCAGTTCGGACAGCTTCACAGATACGCAGTATTTT. Translation: CASSSSDSFTDTQYF. V and J are TRBV28 and TRBJ2-3; maybe TRBD1 (6 bases). Germline V CDR1 and CDR2: MDHEN, SYDVKM. The CDR3 sequence is 15 residues long. Trimming removed 6 bases from V and 2 bases from J, with 15 bases in between.

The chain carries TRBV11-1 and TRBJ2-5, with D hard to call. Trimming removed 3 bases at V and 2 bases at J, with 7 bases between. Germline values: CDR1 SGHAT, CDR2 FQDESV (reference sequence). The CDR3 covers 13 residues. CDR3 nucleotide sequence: TGTGCCAGCAGCTTCTCCGAACAAGAGACCCAGTACTTC. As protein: CASSFSEQETQYF.

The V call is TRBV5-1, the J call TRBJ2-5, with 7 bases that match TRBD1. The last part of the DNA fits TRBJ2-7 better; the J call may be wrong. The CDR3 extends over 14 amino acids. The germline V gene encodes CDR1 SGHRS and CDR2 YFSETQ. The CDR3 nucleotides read TGCGCCAGCAGCTTCACCGGGACAGCCTACGAGCAGTACTTC. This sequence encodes CASSFTGTAYEQYF.

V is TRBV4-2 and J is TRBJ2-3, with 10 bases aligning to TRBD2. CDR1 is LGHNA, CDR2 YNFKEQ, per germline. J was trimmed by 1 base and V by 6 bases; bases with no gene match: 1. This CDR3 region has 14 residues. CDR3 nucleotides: TGTGCCAGCAGGGGGACTAGCGGCACAGATACGCAGTATTTT. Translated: CASRGTSGTDTQYF.

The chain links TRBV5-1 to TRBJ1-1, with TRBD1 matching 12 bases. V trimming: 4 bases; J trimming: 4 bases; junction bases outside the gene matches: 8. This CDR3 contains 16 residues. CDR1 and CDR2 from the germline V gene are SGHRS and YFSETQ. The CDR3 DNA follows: TGCGCCAGCAGCCCGCTGGGACAGGGGGCGGTCACTGAAGCTTTCTTT. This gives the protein CASSPLGQGAVTEAFF.

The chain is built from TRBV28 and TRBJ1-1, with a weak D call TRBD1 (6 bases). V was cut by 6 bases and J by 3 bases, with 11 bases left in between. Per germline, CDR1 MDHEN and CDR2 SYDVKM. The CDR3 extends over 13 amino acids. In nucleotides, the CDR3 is TGTGCCAGCAGAACAGGGTTCGACACTGAAGCTTTCTTT. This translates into CASRTGFDTEAFF.

CDR3 sequence (DNA): TGTGCCAGCAGTTTTCTACAGGGCCTTACCGGGGAGCTGTTTTTT. Encoded protein: CASSFLQGLTGELFF. The chain links TRBV27 to TRBJ2-2; tentative D call: TRBD1 (6 bases). CDR1 is MNHEY, CDR2 SMNVEV, per germline (reference sequence). The CDR3 extends over 15 amino acids. Trimming removed 3 bases at V and 5 bases at J, with 13 bases between.

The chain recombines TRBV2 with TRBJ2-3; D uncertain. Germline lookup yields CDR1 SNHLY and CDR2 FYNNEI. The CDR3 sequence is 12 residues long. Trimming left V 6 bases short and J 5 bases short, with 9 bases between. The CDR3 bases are TGTGCCAGCAGAGCCTCACTAGATACGCAGTATTTT. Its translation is CASRASLDTQYF. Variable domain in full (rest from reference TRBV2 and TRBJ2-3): EPEVTQTPSHQVTQMGQEVILRCVPISNHLYFYWYRQILGQKVEFLVSFYNNEISEKSEIFDDQFSVERPDGSNFTLKIRSTKLEDSAMYFCASRASLDTQYFGPGTRLTVL.

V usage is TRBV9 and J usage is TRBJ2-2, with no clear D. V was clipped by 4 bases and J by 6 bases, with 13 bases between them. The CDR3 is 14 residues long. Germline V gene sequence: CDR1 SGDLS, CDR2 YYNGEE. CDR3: CASSREGISGELFF. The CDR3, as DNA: TGTGCCAGCAGCAGGGAAGGGATATCCGGGGAGCTGTTTTTT.

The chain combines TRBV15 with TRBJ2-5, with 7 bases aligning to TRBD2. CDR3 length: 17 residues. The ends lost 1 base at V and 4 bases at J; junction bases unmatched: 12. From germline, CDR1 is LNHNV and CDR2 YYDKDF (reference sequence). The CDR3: CATSRGWREMLVETQYF. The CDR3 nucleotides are TGTGCCACCAGCAGAGGGTGGCGGGAGATGTTAGTAGAGACCCAGTACTTC.